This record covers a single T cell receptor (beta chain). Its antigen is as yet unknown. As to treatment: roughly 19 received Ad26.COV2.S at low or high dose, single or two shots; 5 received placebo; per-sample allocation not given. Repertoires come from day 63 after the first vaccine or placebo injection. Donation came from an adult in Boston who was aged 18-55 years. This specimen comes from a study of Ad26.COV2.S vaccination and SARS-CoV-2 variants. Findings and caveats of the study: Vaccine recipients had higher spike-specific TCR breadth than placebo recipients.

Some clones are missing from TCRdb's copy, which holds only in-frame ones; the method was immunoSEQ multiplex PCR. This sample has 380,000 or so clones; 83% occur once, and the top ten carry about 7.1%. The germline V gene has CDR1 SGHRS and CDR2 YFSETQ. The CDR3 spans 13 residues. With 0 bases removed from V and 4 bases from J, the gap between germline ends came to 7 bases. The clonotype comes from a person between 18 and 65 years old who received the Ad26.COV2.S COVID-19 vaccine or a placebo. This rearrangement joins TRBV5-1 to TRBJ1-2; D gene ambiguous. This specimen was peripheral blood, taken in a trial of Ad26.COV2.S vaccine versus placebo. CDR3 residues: CASSLGQLYGYTF. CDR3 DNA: TGCGCCAGCAGCTTGGGGCAGCTCTATGGCTACACCTTC.